The T cell receptor (beta chain) described here comes from a study of T cells in Graves' hyperthyroidism and ophthalmopathy. Overall study: Sampling of peripheral blood happened at initial diagnosis, prior to any treatment.

Study-wide results and caveats: With a median lead of around 6.7 months before onset, the model predicted ophthalmopathy.

The diagnoses drew upon clinical symptoms, serum thyroxine and TRAb, thyroid ultrasound and orbital computed tomography. A roughly 10 ml volume of fresh peripheral blood provided the PBMCs. Amplification yielded TCR beta CDR3 regions, with RNA transcripts as the source. HTBI primers were employed in a first-round RT-PCR of the TCR CDR3. From the multiplex PCR reads, TCRdb called clonotypes with MiXCR, one entry per CDR3 protein. In the table there are 400,000 to 450,000 distinct CDR3 sequences, under 15% of which are singletons. This clonotype was detected a few times. The antigen is unknown. CDR1 is LGHDT and CDR2 is YNNKEL in the germline V gene (reference sequence). The CDR3 sequence is 17 residues long. The V end lost 1 base, the J end lost 5 bases, and 19 bases lay between the germline ends.

The receptor's source is a man aged 18-30 years with Graves' ophthalmopathy. Sequenced sample: blood. The chain carries TRBV3-1 and TRBJ2-3; D is ambiguous. Here the CDR3 reads CASSQGSLGLGKDTQYF. As DNA, the CDR3 is TGTGCCAGCAGCCAAGGCAGCCTAGGCTTAGGAAAAGATACGCAGTATTTT.